This TCR beta chain appears in the sequencing data of a study of cytomegalovirus exposure and HLA in healthy donors. Study-level results: A later analysis showed HLA-associated TCR beta chains outstripping equally common others in clonal expansion. The study designated 150 or so TCR beta chains cytomegalovirus-associated. In a later analysis, at a false discovery rate of 0.05, about 17,000 TCR beta sequences matched HLA alleles. Earlier analysis looked at TCR beta V segments, and most were productive about 90% or about 30% of the time.

The study ran its PCR with 60 Vbeta and 13 Jbeta primers. The protocol was immunoSEQ multiplex PCR, while the TCRdb copy is restricted to in-frame clones and leaves out a portion. The sample carries about 150,000 clones, roughly 70% recorded once. Trimming left V 2 bases short and J 0 bases short, with 13 bases between. The CDR3 consists of 16 residues. Germline V gives CDR1 MDHEN, CDR2 SYDVKM. This clone appeared once. Its matching antigen is unknown. This chain links TRBV28 with TRBJ1-1; TRBD1 is a possible D gene (5 bases). Sequencing input: PBMCs. The source is a man aged 25 to 40 in good health and CMV-seronegative. The CDR3 loop is CASSLTGTALNTEAFF. The CDR3 DNA reads TGTGCCAGCAGTTTAACAGGCACCGCCCTGAACACTGAAGCTTTCTTT.